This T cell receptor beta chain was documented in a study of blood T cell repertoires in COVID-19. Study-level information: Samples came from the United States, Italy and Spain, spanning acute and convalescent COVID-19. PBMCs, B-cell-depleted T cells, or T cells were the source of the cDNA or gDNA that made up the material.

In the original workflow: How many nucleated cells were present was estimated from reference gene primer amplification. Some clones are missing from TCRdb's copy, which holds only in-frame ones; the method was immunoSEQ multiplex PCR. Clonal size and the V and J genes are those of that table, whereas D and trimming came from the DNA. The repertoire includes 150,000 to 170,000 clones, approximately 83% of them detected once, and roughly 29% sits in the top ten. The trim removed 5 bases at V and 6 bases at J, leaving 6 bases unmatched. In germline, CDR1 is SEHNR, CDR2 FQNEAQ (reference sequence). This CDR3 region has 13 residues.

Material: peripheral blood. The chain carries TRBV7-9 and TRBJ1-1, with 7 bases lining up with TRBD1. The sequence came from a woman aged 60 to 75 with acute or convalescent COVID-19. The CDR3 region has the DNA TGTGCCAGCAGCCTAGGGGGACAGCCTGAAGCTTTCTTT. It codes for CASSLGGQPEAFF.